These 20 T cell receptor beta chains originate from one sample sequenced in a study of T cell responses to AZD1222 COVID-19 vaccine. Here immunoSEQ multiplex PCR was the method, and the copy in TCRdb shows in-frame clones only, minus some. Among about 170,000 clones, 70% to 90% were seen once, and the ten largest hold about 1.5%. Sequences were derived from peripheral blood, sampled on day 0 of AZD1222 vaccination. The receptors stem from an adult in good health.

The genes are TRBV30 and TRBJ1-5; D not resolved. V lost 0 bases and J 6 bases, leaving 15 bases between the germline ends. The CDR3 spans 15 residues. Germline CDR1 reads GTSNPN; CDR2 reads SVGIG (reference sequence). CDR3 residues: CAWSVGLGTGQPQHF. The CDR3 DNA follows: TGTGCCTGGAGTGTTGGTCTTGGCACCGGTCAGCCCCAGCATTTT.

The chain recombines TRBV28 with TRBJ1-1; D gene ambiguous. Trimming shortened V by 5 bases and J by 4 bases, and 14 bases separated the two germline ends. Germline V gene sequence: CDR1 MDHEN, CDR2 SYDVKM. This CDR3 has 14 amino acids. This chain's CDR3 is CASSPTFRVTEAFF. CDR3 sequence (DNA): TGTGCCAGCAGTCCTACCTTCCGGGTCACTGAAGCTTTCTTT.

The chain joins TRBV3-1 (or the pseudogene TRBV3-2) to TRBJ1-1, with TRBD1 matching over 8 bases. This CDR3 is 15 amino acids long. From germline, CDR1 is LGHDT and CDR2 YNNKEL (reference sequence). V lost 3 bases and J lost 1; bases outside the gene matches: 4. The CDR3 coding sequence is TGTGCCAGCAGCCAGGCTGACAGGGGGAACACTGAAGCTTTCTTT. It codes for CASSQADRGNTEAFF.

V is TRBV30 and J is TRBJ1-6; 9 bases map to TRBD1. V lost 2 bases to trimming and J lost 10 bases; unmatched junction nucleotides: 6. CDR1 and CDR2 from the germline V gene are GTSNPN and SVGIG (reference sequence). CDR3 length: 14 residues. The CDR3 protein is CAWSKGTGNSPLHF. In nucleotides, the CDR3 is TGTGCCTGGAGTAAAGGGACAGGGAACTCACCCCTCCACTTT.

The chain combines TRBV7-5 with TRBJ2-7; the table's D call TRBD2 went unverified against the DNA. TRBV7-5 is a documented pseudogene. This CDR3 has 12 amino acids. The CDR3 spells CARSPRGREEYV. The CDR3 nucleotides are TGTGCCAGAAGCCCAAGGGGCAGGGAGGAGTACGTC.

V is TRBV7-8 and J is TRBJ1-6; TRBD1 agrees at 9 bases. Trimming took 6 bases from V and 6 from J; bases not matched to a gene: 9. Germline V CDR1 and CDR2: SGHVS, FQNEAQ. CDR3 length: 16 amino acids. The CDR3 here is CASRTTGTGSNSPLHF. The CDR3, as DNA: TGTGCCAGCAGAACTACCGGGACAGGGAGTAATTCACCCCTCCACTTT.

Written as DNA, the CDR3 is TGTGCCAGCAGTGATCGTTACAATGAGCAGTTCTTC. Encoded protein: CASSDRYNEQFF. V is TRBV25-1 and J is TRBJ2-1; D is unclear. The V gene's germline CDR1 is MGHDK and CDR2 SYGVNS. Trimming took off 3 bases at V and 4 bases at J, with 4 bases between the two ends. The CDR3 is 12 amino acids.

This chain joins TRBV2 and TRBJ2-5, with TRBD1 matching 7 bases. The length of the CDR3 is 13 residues. The V gene's germline CDR1 is SNHLY and CDR2 FYNNEI. V was pared by 10 bases and J by 2 bases, with 7 bases of the junction left unmatched. The CDR3 is CATRGSGQETQYF. Written as DNA, the CDR3 is TGTGCCACCAGGGGGAGTGGGCAAGAGACCCAGTACTTC.

The chain joins TRBV2 to TRBJ1-1; 12 bases map to TRBD1. The V gene end was trimmed by 6 bases and the J gene end by 1 base; junction bases not matched to a gene: 3. The germline CDR1 and CDR2 sequences are SNHLY and FYNNEI. The CDR3 has 15 amino acids. Here the CDR3 reads CASRPGQGANTEAFF. As DNA, the CDR3 is TGTGCCAGCAGGCCGGGACAGGGGGCGAACACTGAAGCTTTCTTT.

A few counts support this clone. The V gene is TRBV7-9, the J gene TRBJ1-6, with D unclear. The CDR3 covers 14 residues. Trimming removed 4 bases at V and 7 bases at J, with 11 bases between. Looked up from germline, CDR1 is SEHNR and CDR2 is FQNEAQ (reference sequence). The CDR3 sequence: CASSYTVSNSPLHF. The CDR3 DNA sequence: TGTGCCAGCAGCTACACGGTTAGCAATTCACCCCTCCACTTT.

The chain is built from TRBV7-2 and TRBJ2-7; D not resolved. The CDR3 has 14 amino acids. Germline V CDR1 and CDR2: SGHTA, FQGNSA. Between the trimmed V and J ends, which lost 5 bases and 2 bases, there was a span of 13 bases. CDR3 bases: TGTGCCAGCAGCCCTAGGCCCGGAACCTACGAGCAGTACTTC. Translating it yields CASSPRPGTYEQYF.

This chain links TRBV2 with TRBJ1-1; D ambiguous. The germline gives CDR1 SNHLY, CDR2 FYNNEI. The CDR3 has 12 residues. V was trimmed by 6 bases and J by 3 bases, leaving 8 bases between them. The CDR3 DNA reads TGTGCCAGCAGAGGCGGGGACACTGAAGCTTTCTTT. It encodes CASRGGDTEAFF. The full variable domain, rest sourced from reference TRBV2 and TRBJ1-1, is EPEVTQTPSHQVTQMGQEVILRCVPISNHLYFYWYRQILGQKVEFLVSFYNNEISEKSEIFDDQFSVERPDGSNFTLKIRSTKLEDSAMYFCASRGGDTEAFFGQGTRLTVV.

V gene TRBV5-1 combines with J gene TRBJ2-5, with D perhaps TRBD2 (5 bases). The germline gives CDR1 SGHRS, CDR2 YFSETQ. This CDR3 is 18 amino acids long. V was shortened by 0 bases and J by 3 bases, with 21 bases between the two germline ends. The CDR3 bases are TGCGCCAGCAGCTTGGGGTTACGGATTGTCAGCGGCAAAGAGACCCAGTACTTC. Translated: CASSLGLRIVSGKETQYF.

The V gene is TRBV7-3, the J gene TRBJ2-7, with TRBD2 as a possible D gene (5 bases). CDR3 length: 16 residues. Germline CDR1 SGHTA, CDR2 FQGTGA. V was shortened by 2 bases and J by 0 bases, with 14 bases between the two germline ends. The CDR3 spells CASSLVASPSSYEQYF. CDR3 in DNA: TGTGCCAGCAGCTTAGTGGCTAGCCCCAGCTCCTACGAGCAGTACTTC.

The chain joins TRBV19 to TRBJ2-4; D gene ambiguous. Germline lookup yields CDR1 LNHDA and CDR2 SQIVND (reference sequence). There are 15 residues in the CDR3. Trimming left V 7 bases short and J 1 base short, with 14 bases between. CDR3 nucleotides: TGTGCCAGTACCCTCATGGGGTCGGCCAAAAACATTCAGTACTTC. Protein sequence: CASTLMGSAKNIQYF.

This clone was counted once. The chain employs TRBV4-1 and TRBJ1-5; 8 nucleotides line up with TRBD1. With V trimmed by 2 bases and J by 5 bases, 5 bases remained unmatched. This CDR3 is built from 15 residues. Per the germline V gene, CDR1 is MGHRA and CDR2 is YSYEKL. The CDR3 protein is CASSQLGQGDQPQHF. The CDR3 region has the DNA TGCGCCAGCAGCCAACTAGGACAGGGTGATCAGCCCCAGCATTTT.

The chain links TRBV27 to TRBJ1-1; D perhaps matches TRBD1 (6 bases). The CDR3 length is 15 residues. From germline, CDR1 is MNHEY and CDR2 SMNVEV (reference sequence). V was trimmed by 4 bases and J by 1 base, leaving 13 bases between them. The CDR3 sequence: CASSWGAGRNTEAFF. CDR3 nucleotide sequence: TGTGCCAGCAGTTGGGGGGCAGGGAGGAACACTGAAGCTTTCTTT.

The genes are TRBV9 and TRBJ1-2, with TRBD1 identical over 10 bases. The junction had 7 bases not matched to a gene; V was cut back by 7 bases and J by 7 bases. Per the germline V gene, CDR1 is SGDLS and CDR2 is YYNGEE. CDR3 length equals 13 residues. CDR3 in amino acids: CASSGQGKGGYTF. In DNA, the CDR3 is TGTGCCAGCTCGGGACAGGGGAAAGGTGGCTACACCTTC.

The V call is TRBV4-3, the J call TRBJ1-4, with D uncertain. Trimming took 0 bases from V and 5 from J, leaving 10 bases between them. The V gene's germline CDR1 is LGHNA and CDR2 YSLEER. The CDR3 length is 15 residues. The CDR3 here is CASSQELWGNEKLFF. In DNA form, the CDR3 reads TGCGCCAGCAGCCAAGAACTTTGGGGAAATGAAAAACTGTTTTTT.

This chain links TRBV19 with TRBJ1-6; D gene ambiguous. The CDR3 is made up of 15 amino acids. The V end was cut by 3 bases, the J end by 10 bases, with 16 bases between. CDR1 is LNHDA and CDR2 is SQIVND in the germline V gene (reference sequence). This CDR3 is CASSISASAGSPLHF. The DNA of the CDR3 is TGTGCCAGTAGTATTTCGGCCAGTGCGGGGTCACCCCTCCACTTT. The variable domain in full, with the rest retrieved from reference TRBV19 and TRBJ1-6, is DGGITQSPKYLFRKEGQNVTLSCEQNLNHDAMYWYRQDPGQGLRLIYYSQIVNDFQKGDIAEGYSVSREKKESFPLTVTSAQKNPTAFYLCASSISASAGSPLHFGNGTRLTVT.